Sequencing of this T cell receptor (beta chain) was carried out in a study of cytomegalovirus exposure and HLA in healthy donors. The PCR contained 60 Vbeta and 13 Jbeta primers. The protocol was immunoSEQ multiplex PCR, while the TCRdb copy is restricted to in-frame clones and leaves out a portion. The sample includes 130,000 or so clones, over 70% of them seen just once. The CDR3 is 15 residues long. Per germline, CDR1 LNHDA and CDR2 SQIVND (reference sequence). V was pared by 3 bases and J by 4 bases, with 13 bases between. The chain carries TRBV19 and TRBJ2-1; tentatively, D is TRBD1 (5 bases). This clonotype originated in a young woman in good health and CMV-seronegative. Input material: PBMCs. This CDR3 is CASSIAGLRYNEQFF. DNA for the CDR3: TGTGCCAGTAGTATTGCAGGGTTACGATACAATGAGCAGTTCTTC.